The 28 T cell receptor beta chains below all came from one sample that was sequenced in a study of cytomegalovirus exposure and HLA in healthy donors. Vbeta (60) and Jbeta (13) primers were used in the PCR. Data came from immunoSEQ multiplex PCR; TCRdb stores just in-frame clones and leaves some out. The sample shows about 130,000 clones, about 80% of them seen only once. The sample comprised PBMCs. These receptors were obtained from a man younger than 45 in good health and CMV-seropositive.

The V gene is TRBV13, the J gene TRBJ2-6; possible D gene TRBD2, 5 bases. From germline, CDR1 is PRHDT and CDR2 FYEKMQ (reference sequence). The length of the CDR3 is 17 residues. Trimming removed 5 bases at V and 0 bases at J, with 14 bases between. CDR3 sequence reads: CASSTRGLSSGANVLTF. Here the CDR3 DNA reads TGTGCCAGCAGCACGAGAGGGCTTTCCTCTGGGGCCAACGTCCTGACTTTC.

This clone was found once. The gene calls are TRBV28 and TRBJ1-4, with 11 bases aligning to TRBD1. Germline CDR1 is MDHEN and CDR2 is SYDVKM. This CDR3 has 14 amino acids. The trim removed 6 bases at V and 5 bases at J, leaving 2 bases unmatched. Here the CDR3 reads CASSRTGGNEKLFF. CDR3 in DNA: TGTGCCAGCAGCCGGACAGGGGGCAATGAAAAACTGTTTTTT. Full variable domain (rest looked up from reference TRBV28 and TRBJ1-4): DVKVTQSSRYLVKRTGEKVFLECVQDMDHENMFWYRQDPGLGLRLIYFSYDVKMKEKGDIPEGYSVSREKKERFSLILESASTNQTSMYLCASSRTGGNEKLFFGSGTQLSVL.

This clone came up once. DNA of the CDR3: TGTGCCAGCAGCGTAGCTACCGGGAGTTATAGATCATATGAGCAGTTCTTC. Protein sequence: CASSVATGSYRSYEQFF. The V call is TRBV9, the J call TRBJ2-1; the D gene is possibly TRBD2 (6 bases). From germline, CDR1 is SGDLS and CDR2 YYNGEE. CDR3 size: 17 residues. The ends were cut back, 0 bases at V and 8 bases at J, with 21 bases in the middle.

V and J are TRBV6-5 and TRBJ2-7, with TRBD2 identical over 15 bases. Germline CDR1 reads MNHEY; CDR2 reads SVGAGI. V shed 6 bases, J shed 5 bases, and the junction held 5 bases outside the gene matches. This CDR3 spans 15 amino acids. The CDR3 coding sequence is TGTGCCAGCAGACGGACTAGCGGGGGGGTCGACGAGCAGTACTTC. This sequence encodes CASRRTSGGVDEQYF.

V gene TRBV19 combines with J gene TRBJ1-2; 8 nucleotides align to TRBD1. CDR1 LNHDA and CDR2 SQIVND come from the germline V gene (reference sequence). The CDR3 contains 13 residues. Germline trimming cut 4 bases from V and 8 bases from J; bases unmatched to any gene: 6. CDR3 loop: CASSRDRSGGYTF. CDR3 DNA sequence: TGTGCCAGTAGTAGGGACAGGTCGGGAGGCTACACCTTC. The full variable domain, completed using reference TRBV19 and TRBJ1-2, is DGGITQSPKYLFRKEGQNVTLSCEQNLNHDAMYWYRQDPGQGLRLIYYSQIVNDFQKGDIAEGYSVSREKKESFPLTVTSAQKNPTAFYLCASSRDRSGGYTFGSGTRLTVV.

The rearrangement uses TRBV5-1 and TRBJ2-5; D gene uncertain. CDR3 size: 14 residues. Per the germline V gene, CDR1 is SGHRS and CDR2 is YFSETQ. V dropped 0 bases and J dropped 2 bases, with 8 bases sitting between them. The CDR3, as DNA: TGCGCCAGCAGCTTGGCGCAGATACAAGAGACCCAGTACTTC. Translated, it gives CASSLAQIQETQYF.

The chain combines TRBV5-1 with TRBJ2-7, with D possibly TRBD1 on 5 matching bases. Trimming removed 0 bases from V and 7 bases from J, with 11 bases in between. This CDR3 comprises 13 residues. The germline CDR1 and CDR2 sequences are SGHRS and YFSETQ. CDR3 amino acids: CASSLVQTAEQYF. In nucleotides, the CDR3 is TGCGCCAGCAGCTTGGTCCAGACAGCTGAGCAGTACTTC.

CDR3 sequence reads: CASSKPPDGTIVKDTQYF. The CDR3 region has the DNA TGTGCCAGCAGCAAACCACCAGACGGGACAATCGTCAAGGATACGCAGTATTTT. The gene calls are TRBV7-2 and TRBJ2-3, with D possibly matching TRBD1 (6 bases). Germline assignment: CDR1 SGHTA and CDR2 FQGNSA. V lost 5 bases and J lost 6, with 27 bases in between. The CDR3 has 18 residues.

DNA of the CDR3: TGTGCCAGCAGCCCCGGCGGGGGAGGGCTCTATGGCTACACCTTC. This translates into CASSPGGGGLYGYTF. This sequence joins TRBV28 and TRBJ1-2, with D tentatively TRBD1 (5 bases). V was cut by 6 bases and J by 4 bases, with 18 bases left in between. Germline-derived CDR1 and CDR2 are MDHEN and SYDVKM. This CDR3 comprises 15 residues.

The chain links TRBV6-5 to TRBJ2-7; no clear D gene. The CDR3 is 14 residues long. V was clipped by 0 bases and J by 3 bases, with 9 bases between them. CDR1 and CDR2 (germline): MNHEY, SVGAGI. The CDR3 DNA reads as TGTGCCAGCAGTTACTCGATGGCTGGCTACGAGCAGTACTTC. It codes for CASSYSMAGYEQYF.

This clone is a singleton in its sample. The chain combines TRBV6-1 with TRBJ2-3; 8 bases are shared with TRBD2. The CDR3 has 14 amino acids. V dropped 5 bases and J dropped 4; count of bases not matched to a gene: 5. The V gene's germline CDR1 is MNHNS and CDR2 SASEGT. The CDR3 DNA reads TGTGCCAGCAGTTTCGGGGGGGGGTCAGATACGCAGTATTTT. This sequence encodes CASSFGGGSDTQYF.

There are a few counts of this clone. The chain is built from TRBV7-8 and TRBJ2-2; 8 bases are shared with TRBD2. CDR1 and CDR2 from the germline V gene are SGHVS and FQNEAQ. This CDR3 comprises 15 residues. J gave up 5 bases and V 3 bases, and 5 bases lay outside the gene matches. For the CDR3, the DNA is TGTGCCAGCAGCTTTCCGGGGGGGGCGACCGGGGAGCTGTTTTTT. Translating it yields CASSFPGGATGELFF.

This rearrangement joins TRBV19 to TRBJ2-1; 7 bases map to TRBD1. This CDR3 has 16 amino acids. Germline V gene data show CDR1 as LNHDA and CDR2 as SQIVND (reference sequence). V shed 5 bases and J 2 bases; nucleotides not matched to a gene: 9. The CDR3 nucleotides read TGTGCCAGTAGTCATGCCCGACAGGGACCCTACAATGAGCAGTTCTTC. This encodes CASSHARQGPYNEQFF.

This chain joins TRBV2 and TRBJ1-2; D gene unclear. This CDR3 is 14 amino acids long. From germline, CDR1 is SNHLY and CDR2 FYNNEI. The V end was cut by 2 bases, the J end by 4 bases, with 11 bases between. CDR3 nucleotides: TGTGCCAGCAGTGAACACCCATGGAGCTATGGCTACACCTTC. Translation: CASSEHPWSYGYTF.

This sequence joins TRBV6-1 and TRBJ1-2; D call uncertain. This CDR3 is 14 amino acids long. The germline V gene encodes CDR1 MNHNS and CDR2 SASEGT. The V end was cut by 6 bases, the J end by 4 bases, with 15 bases between. The CDR3 is CASSGISGTYGYTF. In DNA form, the CDR3 reads TGTGCCAGCAGCGGTATTTCGGGAACCTATGGCTACACCTTC.

In nucleotides, the CDR3 is TGTGCCAGCAGCAACACGGGGGGTTCAAATGAGCAGTTCTTC. Amino acids: CASSNTGGSNEQFF. The gene calls are TRBV9 and TRBJ2-1; 7 bases fit TRBD2. This CDR3 has 14 amino acids. CDR1 is SGDLS and CDR2 is YYNGEE in the germline V gene. V trimming: 4 bases; J trimming: 7 bases; junction bases outside the gene matches: 8.

This rearrangement joins TRBV4-1 to TRBJ2-3, with 15 bases that match TRBD2. Trimming at V came to 3 bases and at J to 2 bases, leaving 9 bases not matched to a gene. Germline V CDR1 and CDR2: MGHRA, YSYEKL. The CDR3 runs to 19 residues. The DNA of the CDR3 is TGCGCCAGCAGCCATCTTAGGACTAGCGGGGGGGCCGCCACAGATACGCAGTATTTT. Translating it yields CASSHLRTSGGAATDTQYF.

This clone was recorded a few times. The chain links TRBV7-8 to TRBJ1-2, with D possibly matching TRBD1 (6 bases). The germline V and J ends were trimmed by 4 bases and 2 bases, with 20 bases remaining between them. Germline V gene lookup returns CDR1 SGHVS and CDR2 FQNEAQ. CDR3 size: 17 residues. CDR3 DNA sequence: TGTGCCAGCAGCTCCCAAGCGGGGGGCAGCACAAACTATGGCTACACCTTC. Its translation: CASSSQAGGSTNYGYTF.

This clone was observed a few times. V usage is TRBV9 and J usage is TRBJ2-5; weak D call: TRBD1 (5 bases). The CDR3 extends over 14 amino acids. Trimming took 1 base from V and 3 from J, leaving 10 bases between them. Germline V gene data show CDR1 as SGDLS and CDR2 as YYNGEE. Written as DNA, the CDR3 is TGTGCCAGCAGCGTAAGGGGCACGGAAGAGACCCAGTACTTC. This encodes CASSVRGTEETQYF. The whole variable domain, remainder taken from reference TRBV9 and TRBJ2-5, is DSGVTQTPKHLITATGQRVTLRCSPRSGDLSVYWYQQSLDQGLQFLIQYYNGEERAKGNILERFSAQQFPDLHSELNLSSLELGDSALYFCASSVRGTEETQYFGPGTRLLVL.

DNA for the CDR3: TGCGCCAGCAGCCAAAAGGGACAGGGGTCGGGCTCTGGAAACACCATATATTTT. The encoded protein is CASSQKGQGSGSGNTIYF. The chain links TRBV4-1 to TRBJ1-3; 10 nucleotides agree with TRBD1. Germline trimming cut 2 bases from V and 0 bases from J; bases unmatched to any gene: 7. The germline CDR1 and CDR2 sequences are MGHRA and YSYEKL. The CDR3 contains 18 residues.

The gene calls are TRBV10-3 and TRBJ2-3, with D maybe TRBD2 (6 bases). This CDR3 is built from 15 residues. Germline CDR1 ENHRY, CDR2 SYGVKD. Trimming shortened V by 4 bases and J by 2 bases, and 13 bases separated the two germline ends. The CDR3 DNA sequence: TGTGCCATCAGTGGTTGGGGGGAACCCACAGATACGCAGTATTTT. Translating gives CAISGWGEPTDTQYF.

The rearrangement joins TRBV11-3 to TRBJ2-5; 7 bases are shared with TRBD1. J gave up 1 base and V 1 base, and 6 bases lay outside the gene matches. The length of the CDR3 is 16 residues. Germline V gives CDR1 SGHNT, CDR2 YENEEA. CDR3 in amino acids: CASSLGAGTVQETQYF. CDR3 DNA: TGTGCCAGCAGCTTAGGGGCCGGGACAGTCCAAGAGACCCAGTACTTC.

This chain uses TRBV28 with TRBJ1-1; unclear D gene. The CDR3 spans 13 residues. In germline, CDR1 is MDHEN, CDR2 SYDVKM. The V and J ends lost 7 bases and 7 bases respectively, with 16 bases between them. The CDR3 here is CASKQSVDGEAFF. The CDR3, as DNA: TGTGCCAGCAAACAGTCCGTCGACGGTGAAGCTTTCTTT.

This sequence joins TRBV7-6 and TRBJ1-5; 9 nucleotides agree with TRBD1. The germline CDR1 and CDR2 sequences are SGHVS and FNYEAQ. V trimming: 5 bases; J trimming: 2 bases; junction bases outside the gene matches: 4. The CDR3 spans 15 residues. This chain's CDR3 is CASSVTGGGNQPQHF. CDR3 bases: TGTGCCAGCAGCGTGACAGGGGGTGGCAATCAGCCCCAGCATTTT. The full variable domain, with the rest looked up from reference TRBV7-6 and TRBJ1-5, is GAGVSQSPRYKVTKRGQDVALRCDPISGHVSLYWYRQALGQGPEFLTYFNYEAQQDKSGLPNDRFSAERPEGSISTLTIQRTEQRDSAMYRCASSVTGGGNQPQHFGDGTRLSIL.

The chain couples TRBV10-3 to TRBJ1-1, with 10 nucleotides matching TRBD1. Trimming at V came to 0 bases and at J to 2 bases, leaving 9 bases not matched to a gene. The CDR3 runs to 18 residues. From germline, CDR1 is ENHRY and CDR2 SYGVKD. The DNA of the CDR3 is TGTGCCATCAGTGAGTCACCCTACAGACAGGGGGCAAACACTGAAGCTTTCTTT. It translates to CAISESPYRQGANTEAFF.

This chain uses TRBV7-2 with TRBJ1-4; D remains unclear. CDR3 size: 14 residues. Germline V lookup: CDR1 SGHTA, CDR2 FQGNSA. V lost 3 bases, J lost 8 bases, and 13 bases lay in between. DNA of the CDR3: TGTGCCAGCAGCTTCTCACTAAGCGGAGAAAAACTGTTTTTT. Its translation: CASSFSLSGEKLFF.

V and J are TRBV4-1 and TRBJ1-5; TRBD1 matches 7 bases. V was pared by 1 base and J by 6 bases, with 6 bases of the junction left unmatched. Germline CDR1 is MGHRA and CDR2 is YSYEKL. The CDR3 spans 15 residues. For the CDR3, the DNA is TGCGCCAGCAGCCAAGTGGCCACAGGGGTTCAGCCCCAGCATTTT. It codes for CASSQVATGVQPQHF.

The gene calls are TRBV20-1 and TRBJ1-1; D uncertain. Germline V gene data show CDR1 as DFQATT and CDR2 as SNEGSKA (reference sequence). The V gene lost 8 bases and the J gene lost 3 bases, with 10 bases spanning the gap. CDR3 length equals 11 residues. The CDR3 DNA is TGCAGTCCCGACGGGGACACTGAAGCTTTCTTT. Its translation: CSPDGDTEAFF.